One and the same sample provided the 6 T cell receptor beta chains below, sequenced in a study of identical twins. In TCRdb, the 5' RACE reads were re-called with MiXCR into one record per CDR3 protein. The sample contains a few hundred thousand distinct CDR3 sequences, about 15% of which appear only once. The same specimen was also included in a second study, on yellow fever vaccine responses in identical twins.

The sample was CD4+ T cells sorted from blood. The receptors here all came from a woman aged 18-29 years in good health.

The V call is TRBV12-3 or TRBV12-4, the J call TRBJ2-1; 11 bases are shared with TRBD2. This CDR3 spans 13 amino acids. Losses at the gene ends were 11 bases for V and 7 bases for J; bases not matched to a gene: 7. CDR3 DNA sequence: TGTGCCGGGGGGCGGACTAGCGGGAATGAGCAGTTCTTC. Translation gives CAGGRTSGNEQFF.

This clonotype was observed a few times. The chain employs TRBV7-6 and TRBJ2-3; D unresolved. Germline CDR1 and CDR2: SGHVS and FNYEAQ. This CDR3 has 16 residues. Trimming took 3 bases from V and 2 from J, leaving 15 bases between them. This chain's CDR3 is CASSFRSGRNTDTQYF. The CDR3, as DNA: TGTGCCAGCAGCTTTAGATCGGGCAGAAACACAGATACGCAGTATTTT.

The rearrangement joins TRBV7-2 to TRBJ1-5; a weak D match, TRBD1 (5 bases). Germline CDR1 reads SGHTA; CDR2 reads FQGNSA. This CDR3 has 15 amino acids. Trimming left V 2 bases short and J 7 bases short, with 15 bases between. The CDR3 DNA reads TGTGCCAGCAGCTTAAGGTGGGGGAAAGAACAGCCCCAGCATTTT. As protein: CASSLRWGKEQPQHF. Supplemented by reference TRBV7-2 and TRBJ1-5, the full variable domain reads GAGVSQSPSNKVTEKGKDVELRCDPISGHTALYWYRQSLGQGLEFLIYFQGNSAPDKSGLPSDRFSAERTGGSVSTLTIQRTQQEDSAVYLCASSLRWGKEQPQHFGDGTRLSIL.

V is TRBV28 and J is TRBJ2-3; 9 bases are shared with TRBD2. V lost 0 bases and J lost 2; bases outside the gene matches: 3. The germline V gene encodes CDR1 MDHEN and CDR2 SYDVKM. CDR3 size: 16 residues. The CDR3 nucleotides read TGTGCCAGCAGTTTATGGATAGCGGGGGTCACAGATACGCAGTATTTT. Translation: CASSLWIAGVTDTQYF.

The chain joins TRBV12-3 or TRBV12-4 to TRBJ2-3; TRBD2 is a possible D gene (6 bases). The V end lost 1 base, the J end lost 1 base, and 9 bases lay between the germline ends. This CDR3 spans 15 amino acids. The CDR3 DNA sequence: TGTGCCAGCAGTTTAGATAGCGGAGGCACAGATACGCAGTATTTT. This gives the protein CASSLDSGGTDTQYF.

This clonotype has a count of ten or more. This chain joins TRBV5-1 and TRBJ2-7; tentative D call: TRBD1 (5 bases). Germline CDR1 SGHRS, CDR2 YFSETQ. This CDR3 is 14 amino acids long. Trimming removed 4 bases at V and 2 bases at J, with 13 bases between. CDR3 DNA: TGCGCCAGCAGCCCGGACACCGCTACCTACGAGCAGTACGTC. This translates into CASSPDTATYEQYV.